The rows below give T cell receptor beta chains drawn from one sample of a study of technical replicates of blood from several donors. Some clones are missing from TCRdb's copy, which holds only in-frame ones; the method was immunoSEQ multiplex PCR. The sample holds about 76,000 clones, 86% seen once. Material: PBMCs. Source of these receptors: a human donor in good health. Some clones in this sample may be carry-over from other donors' samples. CDR3s include the opening cysteine and the closing phenylalanine or tryptophan. The order of the fields is V gene, clone size, J gene, D gene, CDR3 DNA, CDR3 protein. The D gene is left open where the match is weak. Expanded clones get a size class; other rows say once, few or many, or leave the size out.

V gene: TRBV19; clone size: NA; J gene: TRBJ1-2; D gene: NA; CDR3 DNA: TGTGCCAGTACCGATAATTCAGGGATGGGCTATGGCTACACCTTC; CDR3 protein: CASTDNSGMGYGYTF
V gene: TRBV18; clone size: NA; J gene: TRBJ1-4; D gene: TRBD1; CDR3 DNA: TGTGCCAGCTCACCGACAGGGATGGCAGCAACTAATGAAAAACTGTTTTTT; CDR3 protein: CASSPTGMAATNEKLFF
V gene: TRBV12-5; clone size: NA; J gene: TRBJ2-7; D gene: NA; CDR3 DNA: TGTGCTAGTGGTTTGGTATTGGGCGGGCCGTCCGGGGAGTACTTC; CDR3 protein: CASGLVLGGPSGEYF
V gene: TRBV7-2; clone size: NA; J gene: TRBJ2-7; D gene: TRBD2; CDR3 DNA: TGTGCCAGCAGCTTAACCGGCGGGGGGGCGTACGAGCAGTACTTC; CDR3 protein: CASSLTGGGAYEQYF
V gene: TRBV6-4; clone size: NA; J gene: TRBJ2-3; D gene: TRBD1; CDR3 DNA: TGTGCCATCTCAGACAGGGTGAGAACAGATACGCAGTATTTT; CDR3 protein: CAISDRVRTDTQYF
V gene: TRBV13; clone size: once; J gene: TRBJ1-1; D gene: TRBD1; CDR3 DNA: TGTGCCAGCAGCTTAGAGATGAGGGGGCCGCCAGACCGTGAAGCTTTCTTT; CDR3 protein: CASSLEMRGPPDREAFF
V gene: TRBV21-1; clone size: NA; J gene: TRBJ1-2; D gene: NA; CDR3 DNA: TGTGCCAGCAGCAGTCCGGGACAGGGAGACTATAGCTACACCTTC; CDR3 protein: CASSSPGQGDYSYTF
V gene: TRBV5-6; clone size: once; J gene: TRBJ2-7; D gene: TRBD1; CDR3 DNA: TGTGCCAGCAGCTTGACAGGGGGGTTGGACGAGCAGTACTTC; CDR3 protein: CASSLTGGLDEQYF
V gene: TRBV18; clone size: NA; J gene: TRBJ2-3; D gene: NA; CDR3 DNA: TGTGCCAGCTCACCCTGGCTAGATACGCAGTATTTT; CDR3 protein: CASSPWLDTQYF
V gene: TRBV7-6; clone size: few; J gene: TRBJ2-7; D gene: NA; CDR3 DNA: TGTGCCAGCAGCTTAGTGTCTAGCGCCACCTACGAGCAGTACTTC; CDR3 protein: CASSLVSSATYEQYF
V gene: TRBV7-8; clone size: NA; J gene: TRBJ1-5; D gene: NA; CDR3 DNA: TGTGCCAGCAGCCTCGGCAGGGACAATCAGCCCCAGCATTTT; CDR3 protein: CASSLGRDNQPQHF
V gene: TRBV19; clone size: NA; J gene: TRBJ1-5; D gene: NA; CDR3 DNA: TGTGCCAGTAGTATCATGGACTATAGCAATCAGCCCCAGCATTTT; CDR3 protein: CASSIMDYSNQPQHF
V gene: TRBV6-1; clone size: NA; J gene: TRBJ2-3; D gene: TRBD1; CDR3 DNA: TGTGCCAGCAGCGCAGGGGGCGCACACACAGATACGCAGTATTTT; CDR3 protein: CASSAGGAHTDTQYF
V gene: TRBV9; clone size: NA; J gene: TRBJ2-3; D gene: TRBD1; CDR3 DNA: TGTGCCAGCAGCGTAGAGGGACAGGGGTTCACAGATACGCAGTATTTT; CDR3 protein: CASSVEGQGFTDTQYF
V gene: TRBV2; clone size: NA; J gene: TRBJ2-3; D gene: NA; CDR3 DNA: TGTGCCAGCAGCGACCAACGGAGAGATACGCAGTATTTT; CDR3 protein: CASSDQRRDTQYF
V gene: TRBV21-1; clone size: NA; J gene: TRBJ1-1; D gene: NA; CDR3 DNA: TGTGCCAGCAGCAAGGGCCAGACGGTGAACACTGAAGCTTTCTTT; CDR3 protein: CASSKGQTVNTEAFF
V gene: TRBV7-8; clone size: NA; J gene: TRBJ2-1; D gene: TRBD2; CDR3 DNA: TGTGCCAGCAGCTTAGCCCGGGCGGAATATCCCGAGCGGGAGTGGGCCTGGGAGCAGTTCTTC; CDR3 protein: CASSLARAEYPEREWAWEQFF
V gene: TRBV5-1; clone size: NA; J gene: TRBJ2-1; D gene: TRBD2; CDR3 DNA: TGCGCCAGCAGCTTGGCCATAGGACTAGCAACCAATGAGCAGTTCTTC; CDR3 protein: CASSLAIGLATNEQFF
V gene: TRBV9; clone size: NA; J gene: TRBJ1-6; D gene: TRBD1; CDR3 DNA: TGTGCCAGCAGCGTAGAGACAGGGGTTGGGAATTCACCCCTCCACTTT; CDR3 protein: CASSVETGVGNSPLHF
V gene: TRBV5-4; clone size: NA; J gene: TRBJ2-7; D gene: TRBD2; CDR3 DNA: TGTGCCAGCAGCTCTAGCGGGGGGAACTCCTACGAGCAGTACTTC; CDR3 protein: CASSSSGGNSYEQYF
V gene: TRBV25-1; clone size: NA; J gene: TRBJ2-3; D gene: TRBD2; CDR3 DNA: TGTGCCAGCAGTGAACTGGGTAGCGGGAGATACGCAGATACGCAGTATTTT; CDR3 protein: CASSELGSGRYADTQYF
V gene: TRBV14; clone size: few; J gene: TRBJ2-1; D gene: TRBD2; CDR3 DNA: TGTGCCAGCAGCCCGAGCGGGAGGGGCCTGTACAATGAGCAGTTCTTC; CDR3 protein: CASSPSGRGLYNEQFF
V gene: TRBV18; clone size: NA; J gene: TRBJ1-4; D gene: NA; CDR3 DNA: TGTGCCAGCTCACCAGGGCTTGATAATGAAAAACTGTTTTTT; CDR3 protein: CASSPGLDNEKLFF
V gene: TRBV30; clone size: NA; J gene: TRBJ2-1; D gene: TRBD2; CDR3 DNA: TGTGCCTGGAGTGAGGGGACTAGCGGGAGGTCAGATGAGCAGTTCTTC; CDR3 protein: CAWSEGTSGRSDEQFF
V gene: TRBV15; clone size: NA; J gene: TRBJ2-7; D gene: NA; CDR3 DNA: TGTGCCACCAGCGCCCGGACTCGTCTATTTCCGATCCTTACCTACGAGCAGTACTTC; CDR3 protein: CATSARTRLFPILTYEQYF
V gene: TRBV5-1; clone size: NA; J gene: TRBJ1-1; D gene: NA; CDR3 DNA: TGCGCCAGCAGCTTGGGCGGAACATTTCCGGAGACTGAAGCTTTCTTT; CDR3 protein: CASSLGGTFPETEAFF
V gene: TRBV5-1; clone size: NA; J gene: TRBJ2-5; D gene: NA; CDR3 DNA: TGCGCCAGCAGCCAGGGGGGAGTGGGCCGAGGAGAGACCCAGTACTTC; CDR3 protein: CASSQGGVGRGETQYF
V gene: TRBV6-1; clone size: NA; J gene: TRBJ1-4; D gene: NA; CDR3 DNA: TGTGCCAGCAGTGAAGCGCTACCCTATGAAAAACTGTTTTTT; CDR3 protein: CASSEALPYEKLFF
V gene: TRBV10-1; clone size: NA; J gene: TRBJ2-1; D gene: NA; CDR3 DNA: TGCGCCACCCAGGGGTCAAGGGTGCGGTATGAGCAGTTCTTC; CDR3 protein: CATQGSRVRYEQFF
V gene: TRBV19; clone size: few; J gene: TRBJ2-5; D gene: NA; CDR3 DNA: TGTGCCAGTAGTATATTTCAGGGAAAAGGGACCCAGTACTTC; CDR3 protein: CASSIFQGKGTQYF
V gene: TRBV5-1; clone size: NA; J gene: TRBJ2-7; D gene: TRBD2; CDR3 DNA: TGCGCCAGCAGCTCTAGCGGGAGGGGTGAGCAGTACTTC; CDR3 protein: CASSSSGRGEQYF
V gene: TRBV4-1; clone size: once; J gene: TRBJ2-1; D gene: NA; CDR3 DNA: TGCGCCAGCAGCCAAGTGGTTCGCGACGAGAGGTATGAGCAGTTCTTC; CDR3 protein: CASSQVVRDERYEQFF